This T cell receptor (beta chain) was profiled in a study of CD8+CD57+ T cells in acquired aplastic anemia. Genomic DNA was employed as the template in profiling TCR beta VDJ and CDR3. Using its own MiXCR run on the reads, TCRdb lists one record per CDR3 protein. The sample consists of roughly 200,000 distinct CDR3 sequences, approximately 60% of them appearing once. This clonotype was counted at least ten times. There are 14 residues in the CDR3. Trimming left V 2 bases short and J 8 bases short, with 13 bases between. Germline V gene lookup returns CDR1 WNHNN and CDR2 SYGVQD (reference sequence). The receptor was derived from a human donor in good health. Sequenced input: sorted CD4+, CD8+, or CD8+CD57+ T cells (not recorded which) from PBMCs. The chain couples TRBV10-1 to TRBJ2-1; D gene ambiguous. CDR3 residues: CASSETITMDEQFF. The DNA of the CDR3 is TGCGCCAGCAGTGAGACCATTACAATGGATGAGCAGTTCTTC.